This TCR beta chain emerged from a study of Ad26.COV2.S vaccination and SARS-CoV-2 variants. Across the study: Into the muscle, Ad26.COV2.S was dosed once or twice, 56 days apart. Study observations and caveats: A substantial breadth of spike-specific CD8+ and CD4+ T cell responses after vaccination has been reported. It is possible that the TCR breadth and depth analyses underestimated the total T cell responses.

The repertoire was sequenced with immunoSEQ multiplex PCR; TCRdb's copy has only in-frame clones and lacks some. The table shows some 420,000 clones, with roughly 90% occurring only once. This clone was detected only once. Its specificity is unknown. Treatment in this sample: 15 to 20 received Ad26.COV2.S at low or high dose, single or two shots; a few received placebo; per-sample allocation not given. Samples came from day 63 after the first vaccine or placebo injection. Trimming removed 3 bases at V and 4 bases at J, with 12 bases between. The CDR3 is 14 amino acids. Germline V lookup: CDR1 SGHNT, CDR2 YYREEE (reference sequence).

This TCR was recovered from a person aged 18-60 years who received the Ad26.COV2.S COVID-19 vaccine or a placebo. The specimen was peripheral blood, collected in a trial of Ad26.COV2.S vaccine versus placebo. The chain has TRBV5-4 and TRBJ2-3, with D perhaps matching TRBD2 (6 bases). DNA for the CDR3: TGTGCCAGCAGCTCGCGGGGAGACCCAGATACGCAGTATTTT. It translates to CASSSRGDPDTQYF. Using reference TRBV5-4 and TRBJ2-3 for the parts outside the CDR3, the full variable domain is ETGVTQSPTHLIKTRGQQVTLRCSSQSGHNTVSWYQQALGQGPQFIFQYYREEENGRGNFPPRFSGLQFPNYSSELNVNALELDDSALYLCASSSRGDPDTQYFGPGTRLTVL.